These 21 T cell receptor beta chains share one sample of origin, sequenced in a study of cytomegalovirus exposure and HLA in healthy donors (dated by TCRdb to the late 2010s). Library prep was done by the immunoSEQ multiplex PCR assay. For the multiplex PCR, a mixture combining 60 forward primers for TCR Vbeta segments and 13 reverse primers for TCR Jbeta segments was used. The table comes from immuneACCESS by way of TCRdb, which keeps in-frame sequences with V and J called. Part of the clones is missing from these tables; in studies checked, under half for an unresolved V gene and the rest for unknown reasons. This sample's table lists under 200,000 clones. The ten largest clones represent 2.1% of the sample. Sequenced: PBMCs. The origin of the receptors is a man aged 25 to 40 in good health and CMV-seronegative.

V usage is TRBV5-1 and J usage is TRBJ1-2; D gene ambiguous. From germline, CDR1 is SGHRS and CDR2 YFSETQ. The CDR3 is 13 amino acids. Trimming removed 1 base from V and 9 bases from J, with 13 bases in between. The CDR3 nucleotides read TGCGCCAGCAGCTTGCGAGAACGGGAGCGCTACACCTTC. Its protein product is CASSLRERERYTF. Full variable domain (remainder filled in from reference TRBV5-1 and TRBJ1-2): KAGVTQTPRYLIKTRGQQVTLSCSPISGHRSVSWYQQTPGQGLQFLFEYFSETQRNKGNFPGRFSGRQFSNSRSEMNVSTLELGDSALYLCASSLRERERYTFGSGTRLTVV.

The chain carries TRBV6-5 and TRBJ1-1, with a tentative D call TRBD1 (5 bases). Germline loops: CDR1 MNHEY, CDR2 SVGAGI. V lost 2 bases, J lost 0 bases, and 13 bases lay in between. There are 16 residues in the CDR3. CDR3 protein: CASSYLAGLMNTEAFF. The DNA of the CDR3 is TGTGCCAGCAGTTACCTGGCGGGACTAATGAACACTGAAGCTTTCTTT.

The CDR3 reads CAASPVADQPQHF. The CDR3 nucleotides read TGTGCCGCCTCCCCGGTCGCCGATCAGCCCCAGCATTTT. The chain recombines TRBV10-3 with TRBJ1-5; D call uncertain. This CDR3 region has 13 residues. Germline CDR1 and CDR2: ENHRY and SYGVKD. V lost 11 bases to trimming and J lost 5 bases, with 16 bases between them.

V usage is TRBV27 and J usage is TRBJ1-5; the D gene is possibly TRBD1 (6 bases). The length of the CDR3 is 15 residues. Trimming removed 5 bases at V and 1 base at J, with 12 bases between. Per germline, CDR1 MNHEY and CDR2 SMNVEV (reference sequence). CDR3 residues: CASSLDRRSNQPQHF. The CDR3 nucleotides are TGTGCCAGCAGTCTGGACAGAAGGAGCAATCAGCCCCAGCATTTT.

The chain links TRBV6-5 to TRBJ1-2, with 9 positions matching TRBD1. Germline V gene lookup returns CDR1 MNHEY and CDR2 SVGAGI. CDR3 length: 14 residues. V lost 5 bases to trimming and J lost 3 bases; unmatched junction nucleotides: 4. In DNA, the CDR3 is TGTGCCAGCAGTCGAGACAGGGGGGACTATGGCTACACCTTC. Translating gives CASSRDRGDYGYTF.

V gene TRBV20-1 combines with J gene TRBJ2-7; possible D gene TRBD2, 6 bases. The CDR3 consists of 11 residues. Germline lookup yields CDR1 DFQATT and CDR2 SNEGSKA (reference sequence). CDR3 bases: TGCAGCGCCCCGGAGCGGGCCGAGCAGTACTTC. Translated: CSAPERAEQYF.

The chain has TRBV5-1 and TRBJ2-2; no clear D gene. Germline V lookup: CDR1 SGHRS, CDR2 YFSETQ. The CDR3 contains 16 residues. V dropped 4 bases and J dropped 1 base, with 14 bases sitting between them. CDR3 sequence (DNA): TGCGCCAGCAGCCCGGATGGGCAACTGAACACCGGGGAGCTGTTTTTT. Translation gives CASSPDGQLNTGELFF.

This chain joins TRBV10-1 and TRBJ2-3; TRBD2 agrees at 9 bases. This CDR3 spans 17 amino acids. The ends lost 2 bases at V and 3 bases at J; junction bases unmatched: 9. Germline values: CDR1 WNHNN, CDR2 SYGVQD (reference sequence). The CDR3 is CASSEHISGSKTDTQYF. The CDR3 DNA follows: TGCGCCAGCAGTGAGCACATTAGCGGGAGTAAGACAGATACGCAGTATTTT.

V and J are TRBV27 and TRBJ1-2; 8 bases match TRBD1. CDR1 and CDR2 (germline): MNHEY, SMNVEV (reference sequence). There are 12 residues in the CDR3. V gave up 4 bases and J gave up 8 bases; unmatched junction bases: 3. The CDR3 protein is CASSSTGVGYTF. The CDR3 DNA follows: TGTGCCAGCAGTTCGACAGGGGTCGGCTACACCTTC.

The chain recombines TRBV29-1 with TRBJ2-5, with TRBD1 identical over 7 bases. Germline CDR1 and CDR2: SQVTM and ANQGSEA. This CDR3 contains 16 residues. The junction had 10 bases not matched to a gene; V was cut back by 1 base and J by 2 bases. The CDR3 coding sequence is TGCAGCGTTGAAGGCGGGCCCTGGGACAGTCAAGAGACCCAGTACTTC. This encodes CSVEGGPWDSQETQYF. Together with reference TRBV29-1 and TRBJ2-5, the CDR3 gives the full variable domain: SAVISQKPSRDICQRGTSLTIQCQVDSQVTMMFWYRQQPGQSLTLIATANQGSEATYESGFVIDKFPISRPNLTFSTLTVSNMSPEDSSIYLCSVEGGPWDSQETQYFGPGTRLLVL.

This chain links TRBV7-9 with TRBJ2-7; possible D gene TRBD1, 5 bases. Looked up from germline, CDR1 is SEHNR and CDR2 is FQNEAQ (reference sequence). With 1 base removed from V and 3 bases from J, the gap between germline ends came to 16 bases. CDR3 length: 16 amino acids. CDR3 in DNA: TGTGCCAGCAGCTTAGGACAGATGGGCTTTGTCTACGAGCAGTACTTC. Protein sequence: CASSLGQMGFVYEQYF.

This chain uses TRBV15 with TRBJ2-7; TRBD1 aligns across 9 bases. Germline CDR1 is LNHNV and CDR2 is YYDKDF (reference sequence). V was pared by 0 bases and J by 5 bases, with 8 bases of the junction left unmatched. This CDR3 has 16 amino acids. CDR3 region: CATSRDPDRGVHEQYF. CDR3 sequence (DNA): TGTGCCACCAGCAGAGATCCGGACAGGGGAGTACACGAGCAGTACTTC.

The chain is built from TRBV7-9 and TRBJ1-4; a weak D match, TRBD1 (5 bases). The ends were cut back, 5 bases at V and 5 bases at J, with 15 bases in the middle. Germline assignment: CDR1 SEHNR and CDR2 FQNEAQ (reference sequence). The CDR3 is made up of 15 amino acids. The CDR3 nucleotides are TGTGCCAGCAGCCCGCGCAGGGTAGGGAATGAAAAACTGTTTTTT. Its protein is CASSPRRVGNEKLFF.

The chain couples TRBV11-3 to TRBJ2-7, with D possibly TRBD2 on 7 matching bases. The germline CDR1 and CDR2 sequences are SGHNT and YENEEA. The V end was cut by 1 base, the J end by 4 bases, with 11 bases between. The CDR3 runs 14 residues. For the CDR3, the DNA is TGTGCCAGCAGCTTAGCACAGGGAGGGTACGAGCAGTACTTC. This codes for CASSLAQGGYEQYF.

This chain joins TRBV29-1 and TRBJ2-7; 11 bases map to TRBD2. V shed 6 bases and J 1 base; nucleotides not matched to a gene: 5. The V gene's germline CDR1 is SQVTM and CDR2 ANQGSEA. The CDR3 has 14 residues. CDR3 region: CSVVAGGSSYEQYF. CDR3 in DNA: TGCAGCGTGGTAGCGGGAGGGTCATCCTACGAGCAGTACTTC.

Concerning this clone: Other DNA sequences in the same sample also yield this CDR3. The chain has TRBV9 and TRBJ1-3; no definite D call. The germline V gene has CDR1 SGDLS and CDR2 YYNGEE. The CDR3 length is 15 residues. The V end was cut by 0 bases, the J end by 4 bases, with 11 bases between. CDR3 region: CASSVALSSGNTIYF. In nucleotides, the CDR3 is TGTGCCAGCAGCGTAGCTCTGAGCTCCGGAAACACCATATATTTT.

The chain recombines TRBV7-8 with TRBJ1-2; perhaps TRBD1 as D (6 bases). The CDR3 has 14 amino acids. Trimming took 7 bases from V and 8 from J, leaving 20 bases between them. Germline V gene lookup returns CDR1 SGHVS and CDR2 FQNEAQ. In DNA form, the CDR3 reads TGTGCCAGCATGTTAACCCTTTCAGGGGAAGGCTACACCTTC. As protein: CASMLTLSGEGYTF.

This chain connects TRBV7-9 to TRBJ1-2, with TRBD1 matching over 11 bases. CDR3 length equals 14 residues. Unmatched junction bases numbered 6, after V lost 5 bases and J lost 7 bases. The germline gives CDR1 SEHNR, CDR2 FQNEAQ (reference sequence). CDR3 region: CASSPRTGGFGYTF. CDR3 DNA sequence: TGTGCCAGCAGCCCTCGGACAGGGGGCTTTGGCTACACCTTC.

V is TRBV7-2 and J is TRBJ2-1; 8 nucleotides line up with TRBD2. The CDR3 is 16 amino acids. CDR1 is SGHTA and CDR2 is FQGNSA in the germline V gene. The trim removed 2 bases at V and 3 bases at J, leaving 6 bases unmatched. CDR3 protein: CASSLLAGNFYNEQFF. CDR3 coding DNA: TGTGCCAGCAGCTTATTAGCGGGAAACTTCTACAATGAGCAGTTCTTC.

The chain is built from TRBV10-2 and TRBJ2-7; 9 bases agree with TRBD2. The CDR3 has 15 residues. Germline V CDR1 and CDR2: WSHSY, SAAADI. Trimming removed 5 bases from V and 2 bases from J; junction bases left unmatched: 7. CDR3 loop: CASSTGTSRTYEQYF. CDR3 coding DNA: TGCGCCAGCAGTACCGGGACTAGCCGAACCTACGAGCAGTACTTC.

The chain employs TRBV29-1 and TRBJ2-7; unclear D gene. The V and J ends lost 3 bases and 7 bases respectively, with 7 bases between them. This CDR3 contains 10 residues. Germline-derived CDR1 and CDR2 are SQVTM and ANQGSEA. The CDR3 spells CSVDSGEQYF. The CDR3 DNA reads as TGCAGCGTTGACTCGGGTGAGCAGTACTTC.